This T cell receptor beta chain was profiled in a study of blood T cell repertoires in COVID-19. Clones were sequenced by immunoSEQ multiplex PCR, and TCRdb holds only the in-frame ones, with some missing. Found here are more than 25,000 clones, about nine tenths of them singletons; the top ten hold less than 10%. This CDR3 spans 12 amino acids. Between the trimmed V and J ends, which lost 0 bases and 5 bases, there was a span of 4 bases. CDR1 and CDR2 from the germline V gene are SGHRS and YFSETQ. This clonotype was sampled from a man in his fifties with active COVID-19. Sequenced material: peripheral blood. The chain uses TRBV5-1 and TRBJ2-3; D uncertain. CDR3 bases: TGCGCCAGCAGCTTGGGGCTAGATACGCAGTATTTT. It is translated as CASSLGLDTQYF.